These T cell receptor beta chains were read from a single sample in a study of blood T cell repertoires in COVID-19. Sequencing was performed with immunoSEQ multiplex PCR; in TCRdb, only in-frame clones are kept and a portion is missing. Here the sample spans 270,000 or so clones, approximately 91% being singletons. Material for sequencing was PBMCs or T cells enriched from blood (not recorded which). The receptors here all came from a woman in her 40s with acute COVID-19. Each CDR3 is given with its conserved first and last residue. Each record gives: D gene, V gene, clone size, J gene, CDR3 protein, CDR3 DNA. A D gene is named only where the DNA matches it firmly. Not all rows give a size; the values are once, few, many and, for expanded clones, a class.

>-|TRBV7-9|-|TRBJ2-3
CASSSTWIAVEATDTQYF
TGTGCCAGCAGCTCTACGTGGATCGCCGTCGAGGCCACAGATACGCAGTATTTT
>TRBD1|TRBV28|once|TRBJ1-3
CASSFSDRVGNTIYF
TGTGCCAGCAGTTTTTCAGACAGGGTGGGAAACACCATATATTTT
>-|TRBV18|-|TRBJ1-4
CASSPLAGRATNEKLFF
TGTGCCAGCTCACCACTTGCGGGGCGCGCAACTAATGAAAAACTGTTTTTT
>TRBD2|TRBV2|once|TRBJ2-5
CASSGGLAGTGETQYF
TGTGCCAGCAGTGGGGGGCTAGCGGGGACCGGAGAGACCCAGTACTTC
>-|TRBV27|once|TRBJ1-2
CASSPLAGAGGYTF
TGTGCCAGCAGTCCCCTTGCGGGGGCAGGTGGCTACACCTTC
>TRBD1|TRBV19|-|TRBJ1-3
CASSMTGVVGNTIYF
TGTGCCAGTAGCATGACAGGGGTGGTCGGAAACACCATATATTTT
>-|TRBV6-2/TRBV6-3|-|TRBJ1-2
CASSYEQTYGYTF
TGTGCCAGCAGTTACGAACAGACCTATGGCTACACCTTC
>-|TRBV30|-|TRBJ1-2
CAWSRENYGYTF
TGTGCCTGGAGTCGGGAAAACTATGGCTACACCTTC
>-|TRBV3-1/TRBV3-2|-|TRBJ1-1
CASRPGGTMNTEAFF
TGTGCCAGCAGACCCGGCGGAACGATGAACACTGAAGCTTTCTTT
>TRBD1|TRBV6-5|-|TRBJ2-7
CASSKTGALGEQYF
TGTGCCAGCAGTAAGACAGGGGCCTTAGGGGAGCAGTACTTC
>TRBD1|TRBV5-4|once|TRBJ2-7
CASSSGQGNEQYF
TGTGCCAGCAGCTCGGGACAGGGGAACGAGCAGTACTTC
>TRBD2|TRBV7-9|-|TRBJ2-3
CASSLLGGSGTDTQYF
TGTGCCAGCAGCTTACTTGGCGGGAGTGGGACAGATACGCAGTATTTT
>-|TRBV6-5|-|TRBJ2-3
CASKQNTDTQYF
TGTGCCAGCAAACAGAACACAGATACGCAGTATTTT
>-|TRBV27|-|TRBJ1-1
CASSKQRNTEAFF
TGTGCCAGCAGCAAACAGAGAAACACTGAAGCTTTCTTT
>TRBD1|TRBV6-5|-|TRBJ1-1
CASSYSTGKAFF
TGTGCCAGCAGTTACTCGACAGGGAAAGCTTTCTTT
>-|TRBV7-9|-|TRBJ1-2
CASSKRDSRGYGYTF
TGTGCCAGCAGCAAGCGGGACTCCCGAGGCTATGGCTACACCTTC
>-|TRBV28|-|TRBJ1-4
CASSFPGWENEKLFF
TGTGCCAGCAGTTTCCCGGGCTGGGAGAATGAAAAACTGTTTTTT
>TRBD2|TRBV9|-|TRBJ2-7
CASSVGTSVYYEQYF
TGTGCCAGCAGCGTAGGCACTAGCGTTTACTACGAGCAGTACTTC
>TRBD2|TRBV7-9|-|TRBJ2-3
CASSFGLASYF
TGTGCCAGCAGCTTCGGACTAGCGTCGTATTTT
>-|TRBV6-2/TRBV6-3|-|TRBJ2-5
CASSYWSGEETQYF
TGTGCCAGCAGTTACTGGTCAGGCGAGGAGACCCAGTACTTC
>TRBD2|TRBV7-3|-|TRBJ2-7
CASSREGQGGYEQYF
TGTGCCAGCAGCCGGGAGGGGCAGGGAGGATACGAGCAGTACTTC
>-|TRBV5-1|-|TRBJ2-3
CASSTGASADTQYF
TGCGCCAGCAGCACAGGGGCTAGCGCAGATACGCAGTATTTT
>-|TRBV6-5|-|TRBJ1-6
CASRPRGQSSTLHF
TGTGCCAGCAGGCCAAGGGGCCAGTCGTCGACCCTCCACTTT
>TRBD1|TRBV7-6|-|TRBJ1-4
CASSPKGAGNEKLFF
TGTGCCAGCAGCCCAAAGGGGGCCGGTAATGAAAAACTGTTTTTT
>-|TRBV6-5|-|TRBJ1-2
CASGRGDSAIYGYTF
TGTGCCAGCGGCCGAGGCGACAGTGCCATTTATGGCTACACCTTC
>-|TRBV2|-|TRBJ1-4
CASSGEVPAKLFF
TGTGCCAGCAGCGGAGAAGTCCCTGCAAAACTGTTTTTT
>TRBD1|TRBV12-5|-|TRBJ2-2
CASGDRGQVSRELFF
TGTGCTAGTGGGGACAGGGGGCAGGTTAGCAGGGAGCTGTTTTTT
>-|TRBV6-1|-|TRBJ1-3
CASSDVFNSGNTIYF
TGTGCCAGCAGTGATGTGTTCAACTCTGGAAACACCATATATTTT
>-|TRBV5-4|-|TRBJ2-7
CAVTRDSAYEQYF
TGTGCCGTCACCCGGGACTCCGCCTACGAGCAGTACTTC
>-|TRBV11-2|-|TRBJ1-2
CASSLEGGTSRGYTF
TGTGCCAGCAGCTTAGAGGGGGGAACGAGTCGGGGCTACACCTTC
>TRBD1|TRBV30|-|TRBJ2-5
CAWSTGVNQETQYF
TGTGCCTGGAGCACAGGGGTGAATCAGGAGACCCAGTACTTC
>TRBD2|TRBV7-2|-|TRBJ2-2
CASSLVPSGGAIGELFF
TGTGCCAGCAGCTTAGTACCTAGCGGGGGGGCAATCGGGGAGCTGTTTTTT
>-|TRBV7-9|-|TRBJ1-4
CASTPGGRDEKLFF
TGTGCCAGCACCCCTGGGGGCAGAGATGAAAAACTGTTTTTT
>-|TRBV11-2|-|TRBJ1-5
CASSFQGPGQPQHF
TGTGCCAGCAGCTTTCAGGGCCCTGGCCAGCCCCAGCATTTT
>-|TRBV5-4|-|TRBJ1-1
CASSLGQGEAFF
TGTGCCAGCAGCTTGGGTCAGGGCGAAGCTTTCTTT
>-|TRBV28|-|TRBJ1-6
CASRGGSYNSPLHF
TGTGCCAGCAGAGGAGGCTCCTATAATTCACCCCTCCACTTT
>TRBD1|TRBV7-2|-|TRBJ1-6
CASSQGQPNLGGQSPLHF
TGTGCCAGCAGCCAGGGACAGCCTAACCTTGGAGGGCAATCACCCCTCCACTTT
>TRBD2|TRBV5-1|once|TRBJ2-2
CASSPRTSGVTGELFF
TGCGCCAGCAGTCCTCGAACTAGCGGGGTTACCGGGGAGCTGTTTTTT
>-|TRBV18|-|TRBJ2-7
CASSPISSYEQYF
TGTGCCAGCTCACCAATCAGCTCCTACGAGCAGTACTTC
>TRBD2|TRBV3-1/TRBV3-2|few|TRBJ2-1
CASSPGTSGINEQFF
TGTGCCAGCAGTCCCGGGACTAGCGGGATAAATGAGCAGTTCTTC
>-|TRBV2|-|TRBJ2-4
CASSDPVNIQYF
TGTGCCAGCAGTGATCCGGTAAACATTCAGTACTTC
>TRBD1|TRBV28|-|TRBJ1-2
CASKPGTVPNYGYTF
TGTGCCAGCAAACCAGGGACAGTTCCTAACTATGGCTACACCTTC
>-|TRBV7-8|-|TRBJ1-2
CASSLSPWGGGQSSYGYTF
TGTGCCAGCAGCTTAAGCCCTTGGGGAGGGGGGCAGTCTAGCTATGGCTACACCTTC
>-|TRBV28|-|TRBJ2-7
CASSLEESSSYEQYF
TGTGCCAGCAGTTTAGAGGAGTCGAGCTCCTACGAGCAGTACTTC
>-|TRBV28|-|TRBJ1-5
CASSDAQGNNQPQHF
TGTGCCAGCAGTGACGCACAGGGAAACAATCAGCCCCAGCATTTT
>-|TRBV7-9|few|TRBJ2-2
CASSLHSGNTGELFF
TGTGCCAGCAGCTTACACTCCGGGAACACCGGGGAGCTGTTTTTT
>-|TRBV5-1|-|TRBJ1-2
CASSLEAAYGYTF
TGCGCCAGCAGCTTGGAGGCGGCCTATGGCTACACCTTC
>-|TRBV2|-|TRBJ1-4
CASRATGNPEKLFF
TGTGCCAGCAGGGCGACAGGCAATCCTGAAAAACTGTTTTTT
>TRBD1|TRBV6-5|-|TRBJ2-5
CASRDRGRGETQYF
TGTGCCAGCAGAGACAGGGGGCGCGGGGAGACCCAGTACTTC
>-|TRBV28|-|TRBJ1-2
CASNTFSWGYTF
TGTGCCAGCAACACGTTTTCCTGGGGCTACACCTTC
>TRBD2|TRBV7-8|-|TRBJ2-7
CASSLGAGVSYEQYF
TGTGCCAGCAGCTTAGGGGCGGGGGTGAGCTACGAGCAGTACTTC